This TCR beta chain was recorded in a study of T-cell memory formation after mild COVID-19 (dated by TCRdb to 2020 to 2022). At the level of the whole study: TCR sequence clusters from the two donors were found to be largely donor specific. The cohort comprised two young, previously healthy adult volunteers, one female and one male. Longitudinal TCRalpha and TCRbeta repertoire sequencing tracked T-cell clones expanding and contracting after mild COVID-19 in a couple of donors. General findings and caveats noted by the study authors: Only two mild cases were covered in the study, and larger cohorts including severe cases with pre-infection samples were considered necessary. Whether the second-wave clones peaking on day 37 were SARS-CoV-2 specific was not confirmed. Some responding clones were detected in pre-infection memory, which suggested that pre-existing cross-reactive memory T cells had joined the SARS-CoV-2 response. Contracting CD4+ clones appeared mostly in the CM and EM memory subsets, whereas CD8+ clones were enriched in EMRA. Clones contracting from day 15 to 85 had balanced CD4/CD8 phenotypes, while a second wave expanding from day 15 to 37 was biased towards CD4+.

This clonotype has only a few counts. Its antigen is still unknown. Per-nucleotide qualities are absent, and no much larger clonotype sits a single base away. The V and J ends are trimmed by 4 bases and 4 bases, leaving 31 bases between them. Counted from cysteine to phenylalanine, this CDR3 has 19 amino acids. Only the CDR3 region is kept as DNA, spanning 57 bases read in frame from base 1. Looking up the germline V gene (reference sequence) yields CDR1 DFQATT and CDR2 SNEGSKA. The instrument was an Illumina NovaSeq 6000. TCRalpha and TCRbeta cDNA libraries were built by 5'RACE with constant-segment primers, adding sample barcodes and unique molecular identifiers. Trizol reagent was used to extract RNA from every sample. Amplification of the libraries took two PCR steps, and the second step added a second sample barcode plus Illumina TruSeq adapters. The libraries were sequenced on an Illumina NovaSeq using 2 x 150 bp paired-end reads. In the authors' own workflow: With migec v1.2.7, reads were demultiplexed and then collapsed into UMI-guided consensus sequences. Using mixcr v2.1.11, UMI consensuses were aligned to TRA and TRB V and J templates and then assembled into clonotypes. A clonotype was counted as expanded or contracted only when both edgeR and NoisET called the clonotype significant, with the noise models trained on biological replicates. For edgeR calls, the thresholds were a false discovery rate-adjusted p below 0.01 and a log2 fold-change of 1. As an exploratory analysis of dynamics, max-normalized trajectories of the 1000 most abundant clonotypes were examined with PCA combined with hierarchical clustering. Separately sequenced CD4+ and CD8+ repertoires were used to assign the CD4 or CD8 phenotype of responding clones. The public reads were run again by TCRdb, first through fastp at Q25 and then through MiXCR, and only productive beta chains were kept. Rows are combined by CDR3 protein, so each entry shows the most common genes and DNA. TCRdb's processing, not the study's, gives the V and J calls here. The sample profile shows some 40,000 distinct CDR3 sequences; 5.5% to 7% of them were found once. Of the sample, 0.81% is held by the ten largest clones.

Ficoll-Paque density gradient centrifugation was used to isolate PBMCs. The rearranged chain carries TRBV20-1 and TRBJ2-5; possibly the D gene is TRBD1, per 6 matching bases. The sequencing input was PBMCs or a T cell subset sorted from them (not recorded which). This clonotype originated in an adult who had mild COVID-19 (a few samples of this study predate the infection). The sample titles of this study are shuffled in the database, so cell type and time point are left out. The CDR3 corresponds to CSATLRRGGPRPLGETQYF. The bases are TGCAGTGCTACCCTTCGACGAGGGGGTCCCCGACCTCTGGGAGAGACCCAGTACTTC.